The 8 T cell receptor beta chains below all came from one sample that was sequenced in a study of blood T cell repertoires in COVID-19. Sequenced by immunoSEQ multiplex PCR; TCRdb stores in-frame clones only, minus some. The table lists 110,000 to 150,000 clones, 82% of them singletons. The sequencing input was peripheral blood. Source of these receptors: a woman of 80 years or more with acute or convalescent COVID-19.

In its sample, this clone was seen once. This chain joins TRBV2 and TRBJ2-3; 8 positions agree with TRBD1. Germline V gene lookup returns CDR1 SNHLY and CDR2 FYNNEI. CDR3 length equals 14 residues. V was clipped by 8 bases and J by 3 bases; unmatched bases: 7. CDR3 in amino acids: CASGRQGRTDTQYF. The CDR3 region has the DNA TGTGCCAGCGGAAGACAGGGGAGGACAGATACGCAGTATTTT.

Written as DNA, the CDR3 is TGTGCCAGCAGGAGCGACAGGGCTAGCAATCAGCCCCAGCATTTT. Its protein product is CASRSDRASNQPQHF. The chain joins TRBV6-5 to TRBJ1-5; TRBD1 matches at 7 bases. Trimming removed 6 bases from V and 0 bases from J; junction bases left unmatched: 5. The CDR3 sequence is 15 residues long. From germline, CDR1 is MNHEY and CDR2 SVGAGI.

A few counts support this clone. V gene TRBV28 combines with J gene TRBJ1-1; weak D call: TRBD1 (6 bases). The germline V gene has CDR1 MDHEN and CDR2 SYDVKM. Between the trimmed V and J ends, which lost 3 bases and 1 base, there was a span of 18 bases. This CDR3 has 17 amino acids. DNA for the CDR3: TGTGCCAGCAGTTTGCTACAGGGTCGGGTTGGGAACACTGAAGCTTTCTTT. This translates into CASSLLQGRVGNTEAFF.

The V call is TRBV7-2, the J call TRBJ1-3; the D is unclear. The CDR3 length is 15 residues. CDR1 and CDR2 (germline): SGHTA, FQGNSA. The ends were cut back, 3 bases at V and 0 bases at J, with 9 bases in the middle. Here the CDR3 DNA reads TGTGCCAGCAGCTTCGGTCCTAGCTCTGGAAACACCATATATTTT. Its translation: CASSFGPSSGNTIYF.

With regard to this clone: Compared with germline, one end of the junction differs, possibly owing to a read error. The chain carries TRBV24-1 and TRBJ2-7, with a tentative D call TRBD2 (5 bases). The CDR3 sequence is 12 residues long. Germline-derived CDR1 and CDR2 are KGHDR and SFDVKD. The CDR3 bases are TGTGCCACCAGTGGTTCAGGACCTCCTAGCCACTTC. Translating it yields CATSGSGPPSHF.

In DNA form, the CDR3 reads TGCAGCGCCGCCGCCGTAGGAGACTACGAGCAGTACTTC. It encodes CSAAAVGDYEQYF. This chain connects TRBV29-1 to TRBJ2-7; unclear D gene. Per the germline V gene, CDR1 is SQVTM and CDR2 is ANQGSEA. Trimming stripped 7 bases from V and 3 bases from J, with 16 bases between. The CDR3 loop spans 13 amino acids.

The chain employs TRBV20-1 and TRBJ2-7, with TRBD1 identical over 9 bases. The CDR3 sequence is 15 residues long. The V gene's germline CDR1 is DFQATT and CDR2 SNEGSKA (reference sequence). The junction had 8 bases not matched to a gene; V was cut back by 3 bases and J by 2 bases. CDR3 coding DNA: TGCAGTGCTAGTTTAAGGACAGGGGTGGCCTACGAGCAGTACTTC. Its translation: CSASLRTGVAYEQYF.

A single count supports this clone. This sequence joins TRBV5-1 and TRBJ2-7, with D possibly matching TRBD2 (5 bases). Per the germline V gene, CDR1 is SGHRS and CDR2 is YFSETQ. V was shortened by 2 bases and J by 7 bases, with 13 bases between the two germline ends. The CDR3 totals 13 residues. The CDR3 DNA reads TGCGCCAGCAGCTTTGAACGCGGGCTGGAGCAGTACTTC. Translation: CASSFERGLEQYF.